The 20 T cell receptor beta chains in this list originate from one sample, sequenced in a study of blood T cell repertoires in COVID-19. Some clones are missing from TCRdb's copy, which holds only in-frame ones; the method was immunoSEQ multiplex PCR. The sample has around 100,000 clones, 90% seen once; the top ten hold 4.6%. The sequenced sample consisted of peripheral blood. These receptor sequences come from a woman aged 50 to 65 with acute or convalescent COVID-19.

V is TRBV28 and J is TRBJ1-2; TRBD1 matches at 7 bases. The length of the CDR3 is 14 residues. In germline, CDR1 is MDHEN, CDR2 SYDVKM. The ends lost 3 bases at V and 6 bases at J; junction bases unmatched: 7. The CDR3 is CASSFLRTGNGYTF. Here the CDR3 DNA reads TGTGCCAGCAGTTTTCTTAGGACAGGCAATGGCTACACCTTC.

The rearrangement uses TRBV7-9 and TRBJ2-1; TRBD2 matches at 10 bases. In germline, CDR1 is SEHNR, CDR2 FQNEAQ (reference sequence). The CDR3 length is 15 residues. V shed 0 bases, J shed 7 bases, and the junction held 3 bases outside the gene matches. The CDR3 loop reads CASSLALAGLNEQFF. CDR3 in DNA: TGTGCCAGCAGCTTAGCACTAGCGGGACTTAATGAGCAGTTCTTC.

The rearrangement joins TRBV10-3 to TRBJ1-6; no clear D gene. Looked up from germline, CDR1 is ENHRY and CDR2 is SYGVKD. The CDR3 contains 16 residues. Trimming shortened V by 0 bases and J by 0 bases, and 6 bases separated the two germline ends. Here the CDR3 reads CAISESAHSYNSPLHF. The DNA for the CDR3 is TGTGCCATCAGTGAGTCGGCCCACTCCTATAATTCACCCCTCCACTTT.

The V and J genes are TRBV7-9 and TRBJ1-5, with 8 nucleotides matching TRBD1. This CDR3 is 14 amino acids long. V shed 5 bases and J 3 bases; nucleotides not matched to a gene: 3. Per germline, CDR1 SEHNR and CDR2 FQNEAQ (reference sequence). This CDR3 is CASSGQGDNQPQHF. CDR3 nucleotide sequence: TGTGCCAGCAGCGGACAGGGCGACAATCAGCCCCAGCATTTT.

This chain connects TRBV7-8 to TRBJ2-1; 8 bases line up with TRBD1. The germline CDR1 and CDR2 sequences are SGHVS and FQNEAQ. The CDR3 length is 14 residues. J was trimmed by 6 bases and V by 5 bases; bases with no gene match: 6. The CDR3 spells CASSPDRVSNEQFF. Written as DNA, the CDR3 is TGTGCCAGCAGCCCGGACAGGGTTTCCAATGAGCAGTTCTTC.

This sequence joins TRBV2 and TRBJ1-1; possible D gene TRBD1, 5 bases. Trimming stripped 6 bases from V and 1 base from J, with 9 bases between. Looked up from germline, CDR1 is SNHLY and CDR2 is FYNNEI. CDR3 length: 13 residues. The CDR3, as DNA: TGTGCCAGCAGGACCACAGGGAACACTGAAGCTTTCTTT. Its translation is CASRTTGNTEAFF.

The chain links TRBV7-2 to TRBJ2-1, with D perhaps TRBD2 (6 bases). Germline V gene lookup returns CDR1 SGHTA and CDR2 FQGNSA. This CDR3 is built from 16 residues. Trimming removed 1 base at V and 6 bases at J, with 16 bases between. The CDR3 protein is CASSLELGSGPNEQFF. CDR3 DNA sequence: TGTGCCAGCAGCTTAGAGTTGGGGAGCGGGCCCAATGAGCAGTTCTTC.

This chain uses TRBV30 with TRBJ1-5, with D possibly matching TRBD1 (6 bases). Trimming left V 1 base short and J 1 base short, with 8 bases between. CDR3 length: 14 residues. Germline V gives CDR1 GTSNPN, CDR2 SVGIG (reference sequence). The CDR3 region is CAWSEGGSNQPQHF. The CDR3 bases are TGTGCCTGGAGTGAAGGGGGAAGCAATCAGCCCCAGCATTTT.

J is TRBJ1-2 and V is TRBV6-5; possibly TRBD1 for D (6 bases). The germline CDR1 and CDR2 sequences are MNHEY and SVGAGI. There are 14 residues in the CDR3. V was cut by 6 bases and J by 4 bases, with 15 bases left in between. The CDR3 region is CASSPDTGFYGYTF. CDR3 bases: TGTGCCAGCAGCCCAGATACAGGGTTCTATGGCTACACCTTC.

This clone came up a few times. The chain couples TRBV28 to TRBJ1-2; TRBD1 is a possible D gene (6 bases). V lost 2 bases, J lost 10 bases, and 11 bases lay in between. Looked up from germline, CDR1 is MDHEN and CDR2 is SYDVKM. This CDR3 comprises 12 residues. CDR3 sequence (DNA): TGTGCCAGCAGTTTAGGGTCAGGGGTCTACACCTTC. The encoded protein is CASSLGSGVYTF.

The sample holds one count of this clone. Other DNA sequences within the sample encode an identical CDR3. The V call is TRBV14, the J call TRBJ2-7; TRBD1 matches at 7 bases. Germline V gene lookup returns CDR1 SGHDN and CDR2 FVKESK. V was pared by 4 bases and J by 2 bases, with 5 bases of the junction left unmatched. This CDR3 has 14 residues. In DNA form, the CDR3 reads TGTGCCAGCAGCCCGAGACAGGGCGCCTACGAGCAGTACTTC. Protein sequence: CASSPRQGAYEQYF.

A single count supports this clone. The chain links TRBV20-1 to TRBJ2-3; the D gene is possibly TRBD2 (5 bases). Germline V lookup: CDR1 DFQATT, CDR2 SNEGSKA (reference sequence). The CDR3 loop spans 14 amino acids. The V end was cut by 3 bases, the J end by 1 base, with 11 bases between. The chain's CDR3 is CSASGVGGTDTQYF. CDR3 coding DNA: TGCAGTGCTAGTGGGGTGGGAGGCACAGATACGCAGTATTTT.

The gene calls are TRBV11-2 and TRBJ2-3, with a possible D match to TRBD2 (7 bases). The CDR3 spans 14 residues. From germline, CDR1 is SGHAT and CDR2 FQNNGV. V was clipped by 5 bases and J by 2 bases, with 11 bases between them. The CDR3 is CASSPGDYTDTQYF. In DNA form, the CDR3 reads TGTGCCAGCAGCCCAGGGGACTACACAGATACGCAGTATTTT.

This rearrangement joins TRBV4-2 to TRBJ2-7, with D tentatively TRBD1 (5 bases). The germline CDR1 and CDR2 sequences are LGHNA and YNFKEQ. Trimming pared 1 base from V and 6 bases from J, leaving 16 bases between. The CDR3 length is 15 residues. DNA of the CDR3: TGTGCCAGCAGCCAAGTTAGGGGCTTTGATGGCGAGCAGTACTTC. This sequence encodes CASSQVRGFDGEQYF.

This chain links TRBV5-4 with TRBJ2-3, with a weak D call TRBD2 (7 bases). V lost 9 bases and J 4 bases, leaving 15 bases between the germline ends. CDR1 and CDR2 from the germline V gene are SGHNT and YYREEE (reference sequence). The CDR3 length is 13 residues. Written as DNA, the CDR3 is TGTGCCACCCGAGGGGGGGGCGCAGATACGCAGTATTTT. Translated: CATRGGGADTQYF. Variable domain in full (rest from reference TRBV5-4 and TRBJ2-3): ETGVTQSPTHLIKTRGQQVTLRCSSQSGHNTVSWYQQALGQGPQFIFQYYREEENGRGNFPPRFSGLQFPNYSSELNVNALELDDSALYLCATRGGGADTQYFGPGTRLTVL.

The rearrangement uses TRBV19 and TRBJ1-2; 7 bases align to TRBD1. The CDR3 loop spans 14 amino acids. V shed 5 bases and J 4 bases; nucleotides not matched to a gene: 7. Germline V gives CDR1 LNHDA, CDR2 SQIVND (reference sequence). CDR3 in amino acids: CASSFGQASYGYTF. The CDR3 region has the DNA TGTGCCAGTAGTTTCGGACAGGCCTCCTATGGCTACACCTTC.

Only one count was recorded for this clone. This chain joins TRBV24-1 and TRBJ2-2; tentatively, D is TRBD2 (6 bases). The CDR3 is made up of 16 amino acids. V lost 0 bases and J 3 bases, leaving 10 bases between the germline ends. In germline, CDR1 is KGHDR, CDR2 SFDVKD. CDR3 nucleotide sequence: TGTGCCACCAGTGATTTGCTCGGGGGTGACACCGGGGAGCTGTTTTTT. Translation gives CATSDLLGGDTGELFF.

V is TRBV12-3 or TRBV12-4 and J is TRBJ1-5, with 8 nucleotides matching TRBD1. CDR3 length: 12 residues. Unmatched junction bases numbered 1, after V lost 8 bases and J lost 4 bases. For the CDR3, the DNA is TGTGCCAGCCGGACAGGGAATCAGCCCCAGCATTTT. Encoded protein: CASRTGNQPQHF.

The rearrangement uses TRBV10-2 and TRBJ2-6, with D maybe TRBD1 (6 bases). The CDR3 is 17 amino acids. V lost 6 bases to trimming and J lost 4 bases, with 19 bases between them. The germline V gene has CDR1 WSHSY and CDR2 SAAADI. The CDR3: CASRNFLTGSGANVLTF. DNA for the CDR3: TGCGCCAGCAGGAATTTTCTTACAGGGTCCGGGGCCAACGTCCTGACTTTC.

This clone is a singleton in its sample. V is TRBV27 and J is TRBJ2-1; weak D call: TRBD2 (6 bases). The germline gives CDR1 MNHEY, CDR2 SMNVEV (reference sequence). With 3 bases removed from V and 5 bases from J, the gap between germline ends came to 17 bases. The CDR3 spans 16 residues. In DNA, the CDR3 is TGTGCCAGCAGTTTTAGCTGGGGGGAGCGACACAATGAGCAGTTCTTC. Its protein is CASSFSWGERHNEQFF.